A selection of T cell receptor beta chains follows, all from one sample in a study of blood T cell repertoires in COVID-19. The assay was immunoSEQ multiplex PCR, and TCRdb's table has in-frame clones only and misses some. The sample records fewer than 25,000 clones, about 83% being singletons. Sequencing input: peripheral blood. Receptors originate from a human donor in a cohort sampled during active COVID-19. Each CDR3 is given with its conserved first and last residue. D genes are given only for firm matches. The size field is filled for only some rows; it gives once, few, many or a size class.

cdr3_nt cdr3_aa v_call clone_size d_call j_call
TGTGCCAGCAGCCTCCTGGTGGCGGGGGGCGGTTCACCCCTCCACTTT CASSLLVAGGGSPLHF TRBV3-1/TRBV3-2 NA NA TRBJ1-6
TGTGCCAGCAGCTTAGAGAGGGATAGTGAAGCTTTCTTT CASSLERDSEAFF TRBV7-3 NA NA TRBJ1-1
TGTGCCAGCAGCTTAAGCGGCCCGGGCGGACTAGCGGGAACCCTACAAGAGACCCAGTACTTC CASSLSGPGGLAGTLQETQYF TRBV7-3 NA TRBD2 TRBJ2-5
TGTGCCAGTAGCCTTCAGGGGAAAGCCCCGAACATTCAGTACTTC CASSLQGKAPNIQYF TRBV19 NA NA TRBJ2-4
TGTGCCAGTAGTATAGGGAGAGGACAGGGACGGGGAAACACTGAAGCTTTCTTT CASSIGRGQGRGNTEAFF TRBV19 NA TRBD1 TRBJ1-1
TGTGCCAGCAGTTACTCGGACTGTACAGCGAAAGAGACCCAGTACTTC CASSYSDCTAKETQYF TRBV6-8 NA NA TRBJ2-5
TGTGCCAGCAGTGTAGCCCTGAATGAGCAGTTCTTC CASSVALNEQFF TRBV2 NA NA TRBJ2-1
TGCGCCAGCAGCCAAGAAGGCCGAGTACGAGGTAGCGGCTACACCTTC CASSQEGRVRGSGYTF TRBV4-1 NA NA TRBJ1-2
TGTGCCAGCAGTCCGGGGACAGCCCCCTCGCAGGGGCAGTTCTTC CASSPGTAPSQGQFF TRBV28 NA TRBD1 TRBJ2-1
TGTGCCAGCAGCCAAGTGGGACAGGGTGCAACTAATGAAAAACTGTTTTTT CASSQVGQGATNEKLFF TRBV3-1/TRBV3-2 NA TRBD1 TRBJ1-4
TGTGCCAGCAGCCCAGGGGGATCGGGCTACACCTTC CASSPGGSGYTF TRBV6-5 NA TRBD1 TRBJ1-2
TGTGCCAGTAGTACAGGCAACACGGGATACTATGGCTACACCTTC CASSTGNTGYYGYTF TRBV19 NA NA TRBJ1-2
TGTGCCAGCGGCCGGGACAGGGTAAGCGAGCAGTACTTC CASGRDRVSEQYF TRBV11-3 NA TRBD1 TRBJ2-7
TGTGCCAGCAGCCCGGGACAGGGGGCTGGAAACACCATATATTTT CASSPGQGAGNTIYF TRBV5-4 NA TRBD1 TRBJ1-3
TGTGCCAGCAGCGCTGGCGGGCTAGCGGGAGAGAATGAGCAGTTCTTC CASSAGGLAGENEQFF TRBV9 NA TRBD2 TRBJ2-1
TGTGCCAGCACGAAACAGCAGGGTCCTCGCTACGAGCAGTACTTC CASTKQQGPRYEQYF TRBV28 once NA TRBJ2-7
TGTGCCAGCAGCCAAGATCCCACCGGGACAGGGGAGGACTATGGCTACACCTTC CASSQDPTGTGEDYGYTF TRBV14 NA TRBD1 TRBJ1-2
TGTGCCAGCAGTTTAAAGACACTAGGGTATAATTCACCCCTCCACTTT CASSLKTLGYNSPLHF TRBV28 NA NA TRBJ1-6
TGTGCCACCAGTGATTCGAGCTCCTACGAGCAGTACTTC CATSDSSSYEQYF TRBV24-1 NA NA TRBJ2-7
TGTGCCAGCAGCTTAGTGGGACAGGGTTCCACTGAAGCTTTCTTT CASSLVGQGSTEAFF TRBV7-2 few TRBD1 TRBJ1-1
TGTGCCAGCAGCTCCGCTAGCGGGAGGGCCTCAGATACGCAGTATTTT CASSSASGRASDTQYF TRBV5-6 NA TRBD2 TRBJ2-3
TGTGCCAGCAGCCCCGGACTACCCTACGAGCAGTACTTC CASSPGLPYEQYF TRBV7-8 NA NA TRBJ2-7
TGTGCCAGCTCACCACCGGACGGGGGTGAGACCCAGTACTTC CASSPPDGGETQYF TRBV18 once NA TRBJ2-5
TGTGCCACCAGTGAGGGACAGTCGAGCTCCTACGAGCAGTACTTC CATSEGQSSSYEQYF TRBV24-1 NA TRBD1 TRBJ2-7
TGTGCCAGCAGTTACTCGAGTAGCGGGAGGGCCTTTGTAACAGAGACCCAGTACTTC CASSYSSSGRAFVTETQYF TRBV6-2/TRBV6-3 NA TRBD2 TRBJ2-5
TGTGCCAGCAGGGACGCCGGGACAGGGGGCAGCTATGGCTACACCTTC CASRDAGTGGSYGYTF TRBV6-6 NA TRBD1 TRBJ1-2
TGTGCCAGCAGTACCCGGACTAGCGTAGAGCAGTTCTTC CASSTRTSVEQFF TRBV6-5 NA TRBD2 TRBJ2-1
TGTGCCAGCACCCCGATGGGAGGTTCCAATCAGCCCCAGCATTTT CASTPMGGSNQPQHF TRBV6-2/TRBV6-3 NA NA TRBJ1-5